The T cell receptor beta chain described here comes from a study of cytomegalovirus exposure and HLA in healthy donors. Germline loops: CDR1 SGHNT, CDR2 YENEEA. V shed 2 bases and J shed 4 bases, with 12 bases lying between them. The CDR3 contains 15 residues. On this clone itself: Its antigen is not identified.

Study observations and caveats: Roughly uniform sequencing depth across donors was assumed, possibly incorrectly. A later analysis showed that HLA-associated TCR beta chains had undergone more clonal expansion than equally common others. HLA alleles were associated with 15,000 to 20,000 TCR beta sequences in a later analysis at 0.05 false discovery rate. An observed cluster of highly shared sequence variants was recorded as a likely sequencing artifact.

PCR employed 60 Vbeta and 13 Jbeta primers. Sequencing was performed with immunoSEQ multiplex PCR; in TCRdb, only in-frame clones are kept and a portion is missing. Of around 200,000 clones in the sample, approximately 80% were seen once. This TCR derives from a woman between 45 and 60 years old in good health and CMV-seropositive. The source material was PBMCs. V gene TRBV11-3 combines with J gene TRBJ2-1, with a tentative D call TRBD2 (6 bases). In DNA form, the CDR3 reads TGTGCCAGCAGCTTAAAATCGGGGGAATACAATGAGCAGTTCTTC. Protein product: CASSLKSGEYNEQFF.